The clone carrying this T cell receptor beta chain was found once. The antigen remains unidentified. The germline gives CDR1 SGHAT, CDR2 FQNNGV. CDR3 length equals 15 residues. V lost 5 bases to trimming and J lost 0 bases, with 14 bases between them. This record comes from a study of OX40 agonist ivuxolimab in advanced cancers. The study, taken as a whole, reports: Clonal expansion from baseline to week 6 occurred in both CD4+ and CD8+ T cells.

Profiled with immunoSEQ multiplex PCR; TCRdb holds only in-frame clones, not every one. Of about 59,000 clones in the sample, approximately 86% are singletons; the top ten hold approximately 0.49%. This specimen consisted of CD4+ or CD8+ T cells sorted from blood, obtained in a trial of the OX40 agonist ivuxolimab. This sequence was found in an adult with an advanced solid tumor such as melanoma, head and neck, liver or kidney cancer. The V call is TRBV11-2, the J call TRBJ2-7; D may be TRBD2 (6 bases). For the CDR3, the DNA is TGTGCCAGCAGCCGCGGGACCGTCAGCTCCTACGAGCAGTACTTC. Translation: CASSRGTVSSYEQYF.